The sequence of this T cell receptor beta chain was determined in a study of response to subunit inactivated influenza vaccine. Study conclusions and caveats: Authors suggested that a seasonal influenza vaccination recruits few new T cells each time.

This clonotype was detected ten times or more. Its target is unknown. TCRdb reanalysed the RT-PCR reads using MiXCR and keeps one entry per CDR3 protein. Among about 570,000 distinct CDR3 sequences listed, roughly 12% were seen once. These data also formed part of another study, on T cells expressing NK-cell markers. That work states: 5'RACE template switching with UMIs generated TCR beta cDNA.

The TCR sequence derives from a man aged 45-65 years who received an inactivated influenza vaccine. Specimen: PBMCs from blood, collected on the day of vaccination.

The CDR3 region has the DNA TGCGCCAGCAGCCCGGCCGGGACTAAAACCGGGGAGCTGTTTTTT. This codes for CASSPAGTKTGELFF. The V gene is TRBV5-1, the J gene TRBJ2-2; 7 bases match TRBD2. The CDR3 consists of 15 residues. J was trimmed by 5 bases and V by 4 bases; bases with no gene match: 8. Germline V gives CDR1 SGHRS, CDR2 YFSETQ.